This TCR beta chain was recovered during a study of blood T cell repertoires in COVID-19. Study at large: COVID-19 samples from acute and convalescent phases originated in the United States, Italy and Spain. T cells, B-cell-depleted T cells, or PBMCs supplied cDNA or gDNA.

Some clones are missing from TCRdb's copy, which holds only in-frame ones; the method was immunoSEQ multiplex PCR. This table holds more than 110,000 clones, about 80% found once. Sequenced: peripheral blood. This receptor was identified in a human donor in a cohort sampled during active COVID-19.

The CDR3 reads CASSPQGQLSGANVLTF. CDR3 DNA sequence: TGTGCCAGCAGCCCCCAAGGACAGTTGTCTGGGGCCAACGTCCTGACTTTC. The chain uses TRBV7-2 and TRBJ2-6; tentative D call: TRBD1 (6 bases). The CDR3 totals 17 residues. Trimming stripped 5 bases from V and 1 base from J, with 15 bases between. Germline CDR1 reads SGHTA; CDR2 reads FQGNSA.